This T cell receptor (beta chain) was obtained from a study of post-analysis software for immune sequencing data. Study outcomes and limitations: Four to six TRBV segments were more frequent in patients than controls; TRBV5-6, TRBV5-1 and TRBV20-1 belonged to this group. Significantly lower normalized Chao1 diversity was seen in multiple sclerosis patients than in controls. Samples prepared in the same batch strongly co-clustered by F measure.

This CDR3 contains 15 residues. The germline V and J ends were trimmed by 2 bases and 7 bases, with 15 bases remaining between them. Unique molecular identifiers had been added to the TCR beta cDNA libraries. Yield was some 500,000 cDNA molecules from approximately 0.91 to 9.4 million T cells. MiXCR was run by TCRdb on the PCR reads, yielding one entry per CDR3 protein. The sample consists of a few hundred thousand distinct CDR3 sequences, 35% to 45% of them appearing once. Comment on this clonotype: Its antigen is still unknown.

Sequences were obtained from blood. V gene TRBV12-3 or TRBV12-4 combines with J gene TRBJ1-5; weak D call: TRBD1 (5 bases). The clonotype originates from a girl under 18 with multiple sclerosis. CDR3 amino acids: CASSLTGRASQPQHF. CDR3 nucleotide sequence: TGTGCCAGCAGTTTAACGGGACGGGCATCCCAGCCCCAGCATTTT.